The present T cell receptor beta chain was sequenced within a study of neurological immune-mediated disorders. Whole-study results and caveats: HTLV-1-associated myelopathy showed the most TCR clonal expansion; multiple sclerosis the least, below healthy controls.

cDNA was made by 5'RACE with 10-nucleotide random UMIs. Every sequencing run produced over 180 million TCR-beta sequences, and the sequences from any one run covered 15-18 subjects. TCRdb ran MiXCR on the 5' RACE reads and lists one entry per CDR3 protein. The data show roughly 76,000 distinct CDR3 sequences, 13% to 15% seen once. The germline gives CDR1 ENHRY, CDR2 SYGVKD. The CDR3 totals 17 residues. J lost 5 bases, V lost 4 bases, and 12 bases had no gene match. This clonotype was seen many times. Its antigen is still unknown. Unsorted libraries were prepared from 2 million PBMCs held at -80 C. The gene calls are TRBV10-3 and TRBJ2-1; 9 bases are a match to TRBD2. Sequenced: PBMCs. The sequence derives from a woman aged 45-59 years in good health. The CDR3 reads CAISGGLSSGANNEQFF. The CDR3 region has the DNA TGTGCCATCAGTGGAGGTTTGTCTAGCGGGGCGAACAATGAGCAGTTCTTC.